The T cell receptor (beta chain) under discussion was sequenced for a study of molecular identifiers for immune sequencing clone quantification. CDR3 length: 17 amino acids. This clonotype occurred a few times. The junction does not match germline at one end; this may be a read error. Sorted inputs of roughly 17,000 to 1,100,000 cells, with 10%, 30% or 50% RNA, yielded naive CD8 libraries. The CD8+CD4-CCR7+CD45RA+ phenotype defined the sorted naive CD8 T cells. TCRdb recomputed calls from the PCR reads with MiXCR, one row per CDR3 protein. The sample shows around 470,000 distinct CDR3 sequences, around 23% of them seen only once.

Material: naive CD8+ T cells from blood, with Jurkat cell RNA spiked in. Subset noted: FACS-sorted CD8+CD4-CCR7+CD45RA+ naive T cells. This clonotype was sampled from a human donor in good health. Some libraries in this study had Jurkat cell RNA spiked in. The chain recombines TRBV5-3 with TRBJ1-5, with TRBD1 as a possible D gene (5 bases). TRBV5-3 belongs to the ORF category, with a function that is uncertain. Here the CDR3 reads CASSFKDRAYSNQPQHF. The CDR3 DNA is TGTGCCAGCAGCTTTAAAGACAGAGCTTATAGCAATCAGCCCCAGCATTTT.